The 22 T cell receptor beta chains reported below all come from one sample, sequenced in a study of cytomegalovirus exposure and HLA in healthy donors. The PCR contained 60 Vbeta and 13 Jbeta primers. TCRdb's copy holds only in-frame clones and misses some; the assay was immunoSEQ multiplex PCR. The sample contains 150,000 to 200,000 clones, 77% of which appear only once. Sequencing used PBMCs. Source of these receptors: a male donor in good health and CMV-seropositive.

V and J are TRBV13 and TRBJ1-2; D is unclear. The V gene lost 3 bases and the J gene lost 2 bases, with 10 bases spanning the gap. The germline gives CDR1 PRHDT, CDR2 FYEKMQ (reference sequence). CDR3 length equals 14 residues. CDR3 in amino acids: CASSFPAGNYGYTF. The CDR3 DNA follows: TGTGCCAGCAGCTTTCCGGCGGGAAACTATGGCTACACCTTC.

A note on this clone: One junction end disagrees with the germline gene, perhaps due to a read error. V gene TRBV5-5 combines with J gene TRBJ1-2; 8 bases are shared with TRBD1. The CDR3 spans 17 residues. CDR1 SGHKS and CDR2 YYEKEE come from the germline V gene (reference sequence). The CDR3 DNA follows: TGTGCCAGCAGCTTGGCCTACGGACAGGGCCTTAACTACGGCTACACCTTC. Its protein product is CASSLAYGQGLNYGYTF.

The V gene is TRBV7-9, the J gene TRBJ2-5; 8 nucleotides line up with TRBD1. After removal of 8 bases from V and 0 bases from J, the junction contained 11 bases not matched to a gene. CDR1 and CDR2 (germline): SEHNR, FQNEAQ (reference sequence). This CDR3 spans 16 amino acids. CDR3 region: CASAGGPKPYQETQYF. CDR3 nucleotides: TGTGCCAGCGCAGGGGGCCCTAAACCGTACCAAGAGACCCAGTACTTC.

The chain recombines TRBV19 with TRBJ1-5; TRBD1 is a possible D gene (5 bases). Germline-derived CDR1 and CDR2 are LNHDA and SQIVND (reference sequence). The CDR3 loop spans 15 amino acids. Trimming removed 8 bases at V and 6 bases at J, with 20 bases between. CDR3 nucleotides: TGTGCCAGTCTAAGTAGCTGGGGGGTAGGTCAGCCCCAGCATTTT. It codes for CASLSSWGVGQPQHF.

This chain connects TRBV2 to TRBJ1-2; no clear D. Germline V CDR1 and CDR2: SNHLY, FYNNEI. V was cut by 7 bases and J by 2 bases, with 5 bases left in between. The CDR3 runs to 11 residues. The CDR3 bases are TGTGCCAGCATAGCGAACTATGGCTACACCTTC. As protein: CASIANYGYTF.

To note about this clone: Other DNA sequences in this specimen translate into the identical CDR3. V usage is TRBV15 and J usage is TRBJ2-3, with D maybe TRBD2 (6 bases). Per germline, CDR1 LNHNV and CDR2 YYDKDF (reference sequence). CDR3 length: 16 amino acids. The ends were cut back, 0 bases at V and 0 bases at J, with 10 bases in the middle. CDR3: CATSRDPAGSTDTQYF. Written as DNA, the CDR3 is TGTGCCACCAGCAGAGATCCAGCGGGTAGCACAGATACGCAGTATTTT.

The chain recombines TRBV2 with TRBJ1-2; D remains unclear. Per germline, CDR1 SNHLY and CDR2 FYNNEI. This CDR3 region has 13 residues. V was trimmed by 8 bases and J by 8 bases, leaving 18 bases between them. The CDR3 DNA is TGTGCCAGCCGGGTTGAGGGTCCGAAAGGCTACACCTTC. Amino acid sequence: CASRVEGPKGYTF.

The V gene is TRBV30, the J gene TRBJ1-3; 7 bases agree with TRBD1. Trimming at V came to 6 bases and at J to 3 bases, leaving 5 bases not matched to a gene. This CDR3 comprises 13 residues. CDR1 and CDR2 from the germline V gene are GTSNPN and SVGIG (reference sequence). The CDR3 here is CACRGFIGNTIYF. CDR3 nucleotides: TGTGCCTGCAGGGGGTTTATTGGAAACACCATATATTTT.

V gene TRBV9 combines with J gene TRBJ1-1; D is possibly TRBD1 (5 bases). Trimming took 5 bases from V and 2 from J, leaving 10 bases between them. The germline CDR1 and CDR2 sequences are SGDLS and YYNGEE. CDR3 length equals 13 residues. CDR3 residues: CASSLQVNTEAFF. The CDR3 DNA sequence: TGTGCCAGCAGTCTACAGGTAAACACTGAAGCTTTCTTT.

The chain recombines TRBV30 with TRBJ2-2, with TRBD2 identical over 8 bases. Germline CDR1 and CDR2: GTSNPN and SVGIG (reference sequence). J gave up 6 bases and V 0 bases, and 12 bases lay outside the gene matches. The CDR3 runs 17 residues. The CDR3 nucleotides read TGTGCCTGGAGTGTACTCGGCGGGGGGCCGGTCGCCGGGGAGCTGTTTTTT. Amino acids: CAWSVLGGGPVAGELFF.

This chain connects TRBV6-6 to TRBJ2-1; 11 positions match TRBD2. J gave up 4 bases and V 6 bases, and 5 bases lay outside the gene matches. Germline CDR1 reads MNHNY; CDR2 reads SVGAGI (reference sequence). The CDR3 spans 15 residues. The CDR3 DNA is TGTGCCAGCAGATCGACTAGCGGGGAATACAATGAGCAGTTCTTC. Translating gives CASRSTSGEYNEQFF.

CDR3 residues: CASSLVQGTEAFF. The CDR3 DNA sequence: TGTGCCAGCAGCTTAGTCCAGGGCACTGAAGCTTTCTTT. V gene TRBV7-9 combines with J gene TRBJ1-1, with D possibly TRBD1 on 5 matching bases. The V end was cut by 1 base, the J end by 4 bases, with 7 bases between. The CDR3 length is 13 residues. The germline CDR1 and CDR2 sequences are SEHNR and FQNEAQ (reference sequence).

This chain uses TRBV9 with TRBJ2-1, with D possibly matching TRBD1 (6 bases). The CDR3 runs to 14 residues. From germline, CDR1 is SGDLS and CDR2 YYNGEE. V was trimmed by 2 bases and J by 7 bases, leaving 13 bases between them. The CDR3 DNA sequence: TGTGCCAGCAGCGTCCTCGACAGGAGGAATGAGCAGTTCTTC. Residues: CASSVLDRRNEQFF.

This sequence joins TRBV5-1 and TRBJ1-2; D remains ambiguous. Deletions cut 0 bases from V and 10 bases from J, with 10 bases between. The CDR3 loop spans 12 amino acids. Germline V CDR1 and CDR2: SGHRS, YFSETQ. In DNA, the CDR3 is TGCGCCAGCAGCTTGGATAGCCAGACCTACACCTTC. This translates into CASSLDSQTYTF.

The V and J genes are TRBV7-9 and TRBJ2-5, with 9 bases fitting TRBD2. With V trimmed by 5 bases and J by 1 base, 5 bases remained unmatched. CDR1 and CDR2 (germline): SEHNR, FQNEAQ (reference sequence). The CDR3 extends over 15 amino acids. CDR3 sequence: CASSPRAGGQETQYF. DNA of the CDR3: TGTGCCAGCAGCCCCCGAGCGGGGGGCCAAGAGACCCAGTACTTC. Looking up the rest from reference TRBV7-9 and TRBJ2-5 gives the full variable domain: DTGVSQNPRHKITKRGQNVTFRCDPISEHNRLYWYRQTLGQGPEFLTYFQNEAQLEKSRLLSDRFSAERPKGSFSTLEIQRTEQGDSAMYLCASSPRAGGQETQYFGPGTRLLVL.

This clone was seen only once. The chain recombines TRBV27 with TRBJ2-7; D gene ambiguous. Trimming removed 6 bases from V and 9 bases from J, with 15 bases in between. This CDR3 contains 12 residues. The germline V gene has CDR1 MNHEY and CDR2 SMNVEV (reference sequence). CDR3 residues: CASSPTYPVQYF. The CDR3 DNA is TGTGCCAGCAGCCCGACTTACCCGGTGCAGTACTTC.

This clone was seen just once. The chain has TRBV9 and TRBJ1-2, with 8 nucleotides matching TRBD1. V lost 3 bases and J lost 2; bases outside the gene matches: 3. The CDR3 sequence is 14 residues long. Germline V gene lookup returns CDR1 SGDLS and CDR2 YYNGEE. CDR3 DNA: TGTGCCAGCAGCGGCGGACAGGGCAACTATGGCTACACCTTC. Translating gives CASSGGQGNYGYTF.

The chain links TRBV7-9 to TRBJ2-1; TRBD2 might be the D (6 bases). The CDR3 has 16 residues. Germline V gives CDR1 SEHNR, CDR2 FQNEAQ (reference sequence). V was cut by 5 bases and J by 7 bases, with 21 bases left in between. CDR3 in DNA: TGTGCCAGCAGCCCCCCGGGGGACTTTAAGGGGAATGAGCAGTTCTTC. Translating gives CASSPPGDFKGNEQFF.

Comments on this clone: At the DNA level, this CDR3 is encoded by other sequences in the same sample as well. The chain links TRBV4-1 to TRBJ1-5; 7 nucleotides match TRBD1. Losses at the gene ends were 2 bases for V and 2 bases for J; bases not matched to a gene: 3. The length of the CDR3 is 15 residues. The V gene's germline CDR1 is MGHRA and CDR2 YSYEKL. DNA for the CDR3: TGCGCCAGCAGCCAAAGGACAGGCCGCAATCAGCCCCAGCATTTT. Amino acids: CASSQRTGRNQPQHF.

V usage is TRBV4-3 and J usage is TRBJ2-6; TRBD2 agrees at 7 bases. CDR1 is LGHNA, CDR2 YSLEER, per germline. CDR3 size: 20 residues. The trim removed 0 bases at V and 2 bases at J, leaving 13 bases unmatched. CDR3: CASSQDPIIRAGAGANVLTF. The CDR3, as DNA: TGCGCCAGCAGCCAAGATCCGATAATCCGGGCGGGGGCTGGGGCCAACGTCCTGACTTTC.

CDR3 coding DNA: TGTGCCAGCAGTCTACAGGGGAAGACTGAAGCTTTCTTT. Translation: CASSLQGKTEAFF. The V call is TRBV27, the J call TRBJ1-1; 7 bases match TRBD1. Trimming removed 5 bases from V and 5 bases from J; junction bases left unmatched: 5. Germline CDR1 MNHEY, CDR2 SMNVEV (reference sequence). The CDR3 spans 13 residues.

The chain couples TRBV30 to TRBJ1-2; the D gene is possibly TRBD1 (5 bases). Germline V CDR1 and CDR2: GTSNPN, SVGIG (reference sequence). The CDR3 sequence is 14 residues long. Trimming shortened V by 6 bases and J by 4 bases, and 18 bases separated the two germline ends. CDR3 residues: CACVRDGGVYGYTF. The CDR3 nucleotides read TGTGCCTGTGTACGGGACGGGGGGGTCTATGGCTACACCTTC.